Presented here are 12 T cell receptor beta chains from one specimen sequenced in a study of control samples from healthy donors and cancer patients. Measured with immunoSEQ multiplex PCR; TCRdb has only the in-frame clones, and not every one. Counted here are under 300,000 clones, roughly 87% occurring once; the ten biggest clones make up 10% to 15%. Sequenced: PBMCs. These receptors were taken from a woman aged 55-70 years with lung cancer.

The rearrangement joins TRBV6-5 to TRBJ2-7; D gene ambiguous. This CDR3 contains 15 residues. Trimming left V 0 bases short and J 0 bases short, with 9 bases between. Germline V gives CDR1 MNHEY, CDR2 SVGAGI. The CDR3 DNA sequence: TGTGCCAGCAGTTACTCGATAGGCACCTCCTACGAGCAGTACTTC. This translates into CASSYSIGTSYEQYF.

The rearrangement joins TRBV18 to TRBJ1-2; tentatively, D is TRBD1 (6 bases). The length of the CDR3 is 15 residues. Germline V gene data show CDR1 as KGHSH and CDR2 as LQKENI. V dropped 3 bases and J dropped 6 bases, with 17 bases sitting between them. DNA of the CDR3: TGTGCCAGCTCACCCCGAGGGGGGACGGCAGATGGCTACACCTTC. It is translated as CASSPRGGTADGYTF.

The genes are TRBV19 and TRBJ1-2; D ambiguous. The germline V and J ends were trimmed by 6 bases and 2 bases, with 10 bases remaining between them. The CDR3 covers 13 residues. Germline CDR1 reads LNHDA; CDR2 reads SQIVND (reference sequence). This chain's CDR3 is CASRYSGNYGYTF. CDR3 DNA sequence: TGTGCCAGTAGGTACAGCGGCAACTATGGCTACACCTTC.

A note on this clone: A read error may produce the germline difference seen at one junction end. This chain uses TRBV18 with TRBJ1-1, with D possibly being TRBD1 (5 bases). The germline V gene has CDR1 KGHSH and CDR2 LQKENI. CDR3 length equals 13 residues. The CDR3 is CASSPGNYGTAAF. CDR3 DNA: TGTGCCAGCTCACCCGGAAATTACGGGACCGCTGCGTTT.

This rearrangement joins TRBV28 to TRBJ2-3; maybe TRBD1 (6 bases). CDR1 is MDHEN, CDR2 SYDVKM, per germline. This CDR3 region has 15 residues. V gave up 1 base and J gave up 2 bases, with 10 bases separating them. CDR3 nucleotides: TGTGCCAGCAGTTTATTGGCAGGGGTCACAGATACGCAGTATTTT. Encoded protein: CASSLLAGVTDTQYF.

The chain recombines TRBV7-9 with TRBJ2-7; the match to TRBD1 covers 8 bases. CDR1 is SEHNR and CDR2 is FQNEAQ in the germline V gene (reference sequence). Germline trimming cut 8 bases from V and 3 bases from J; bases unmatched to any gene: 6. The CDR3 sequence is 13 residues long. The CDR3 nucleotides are TGTGCCAGCTCTGTACAGGGGGTCTACGAGCAGTACTTC. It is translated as CASSVQGVYEQYF.

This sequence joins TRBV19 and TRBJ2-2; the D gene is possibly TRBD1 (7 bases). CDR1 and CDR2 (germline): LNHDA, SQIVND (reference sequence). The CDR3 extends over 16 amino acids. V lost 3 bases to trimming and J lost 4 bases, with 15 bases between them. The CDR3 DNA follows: TGTGCCAGTAGTATTGAGCAGGGGGGCGGCACCGGGGAGCTGTTTTTT. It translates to CASSIEQGGGTGELFF.

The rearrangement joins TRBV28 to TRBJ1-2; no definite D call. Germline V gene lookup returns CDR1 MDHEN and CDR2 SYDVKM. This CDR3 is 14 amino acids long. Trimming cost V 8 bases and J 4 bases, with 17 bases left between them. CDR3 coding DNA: TGTGCCAGCTCCCCCAATCTGGCACTCTATGGCTACACCTTC. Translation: CASSPNLALYGYTF.

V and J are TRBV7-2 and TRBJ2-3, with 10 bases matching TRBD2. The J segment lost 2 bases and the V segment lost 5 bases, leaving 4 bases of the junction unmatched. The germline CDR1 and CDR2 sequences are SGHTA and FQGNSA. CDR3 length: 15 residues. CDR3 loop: CASSRTSGHTDTQYF. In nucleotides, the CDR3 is TGTGCCAGCAGCCGGACTAGCGGACACACAGATACGCAGTATTTT.

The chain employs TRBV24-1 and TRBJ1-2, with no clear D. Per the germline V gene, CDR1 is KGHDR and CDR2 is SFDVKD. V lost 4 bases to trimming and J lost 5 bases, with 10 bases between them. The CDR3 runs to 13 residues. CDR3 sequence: CATSEDGSYGYTF. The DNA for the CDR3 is TGTGCCACCAGTGAGGACGGGTCGTATGGCTACACCTTC.

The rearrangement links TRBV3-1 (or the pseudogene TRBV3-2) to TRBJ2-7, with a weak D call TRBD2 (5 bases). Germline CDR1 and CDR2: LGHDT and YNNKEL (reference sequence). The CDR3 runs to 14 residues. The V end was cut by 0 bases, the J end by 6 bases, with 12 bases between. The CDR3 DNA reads TGTGCCAGCAGCCAAGATCCGGGGTGGGGCGAGCAGTACTTC. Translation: CASSQDPGWGEQYF.

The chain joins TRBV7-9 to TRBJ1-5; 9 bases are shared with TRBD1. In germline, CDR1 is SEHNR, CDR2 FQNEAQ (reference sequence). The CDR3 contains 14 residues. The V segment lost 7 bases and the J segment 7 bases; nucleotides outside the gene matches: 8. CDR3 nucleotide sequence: TGTGCCAGCAACGTTGACAGGGGGAGCCAGCCCCAGCATTTT. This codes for CASNVDRGSQPQHF.